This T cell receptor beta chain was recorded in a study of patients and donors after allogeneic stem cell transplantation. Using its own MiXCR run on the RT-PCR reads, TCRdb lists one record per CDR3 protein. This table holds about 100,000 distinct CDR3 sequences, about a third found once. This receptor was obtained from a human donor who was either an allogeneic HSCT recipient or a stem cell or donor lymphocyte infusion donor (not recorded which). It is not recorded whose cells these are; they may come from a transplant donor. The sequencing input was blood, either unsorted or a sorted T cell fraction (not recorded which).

CDR3 region: CASSYRTGGNQPQHF. CDR3 nucleotides: TGTGCCAGCAGTTACCGGACAGGGGGCAATCAGCCCCAGCATTTT. The V gene is TRBV6-6, the J gene TRBJ1-5; 9 bases match TRBD1. CDR1 MNHNY and CDR2 SVGAGI come from the germline V gene (reference sequence). The CDR3 sequence is 15 residues long. V gave up 2 bases and J gave up 2 bases; unmatched junction bases: 1.